This T cell receptor (beta chain) was captured by sequencing in a study of Graves' ophthalmopathy and Graves' hyperthyroidism. Across the study: The collection of peripheral blood took place at initial diagnosis, before any treatment. The study's findings and limits: The model predicted progression of ophthalmopathy with a sensitivity of roughly 70%, and its specificity was less than 85%.

All donors with ophthalmopathy were recorded as having moderate-to-severe activity, CAS ≥3, NOSPECS ≥4 and a duration under 3 months. This clonotype showed up many times. Its antigen remains unidentified. Trimming took off 5 bases at V and 7 bases at J, with 8 bases between the two ends. This CDR3 comprises 12 residues. Looked up from germline, CDR1 is LGHNT and CDR2 is FRNRAP. As the template, RNA transcripts were used to amplify TCR beta CDR3 regions. The library came from an HTBI-primed first-round RT-PCR and a second-round multiplex PCR. TCRdb processed the multiplex PCR reads anew with MiXCR; each CDR3 protein has one entry. In the table there are some 520,000 distinct CDR3 sequences, approximately 15% of which are singletons.

This receptor was identified in a woman younger than 45 with Graves' ophthalmopathy. The V gene is TRBV12-5, the J gene TRBJ2-2; D is uncertain. Sample: blood. CDR3: CASGPAGGELFF. In nucleotides, the CDR3 is TGTGCTAGTGGTCCGGCTGGCGGGGAGCTGTTTTTT.